This T cell receptor beta chain was observed in a study of T cells of healthy individuals. The V gene lost 6 bases and the J gene lost 9 bases, with 18 bases spanning the gap. Germline assignment: CDR1 MDHEN and CDR2 SYDVKM. The CDR3 is 14 amino acids. TCRdb called the 5' RACE reads again in MiXCR, with one record for every CDR3 protein. Of around 63,000 distinct CDR3 sequences in the sample, 15% to 20% were seen once. The chain is built from TRBV28 and TRBJ2-4; possibly TRBD1 for D (6 bases). This clonotype was sampled from a human donor in good health. CDR3: CASSLGAARGIQYF. The CDR3 DNA follows: TGTGCCAGCAGCCTGGGGGCCGCAAGGGGCATTCAGTACTTC.